Listed below are T cell receptor beta chains from one sample, sequenced in a study of lymphopenia after photon versus proton radiotherapy. Data came from immunoSEQ multiplex PCR; TCRdb stores just in-frame clones and leaves some out. Of about 70,000 clones listed, about nine tenths are singletons. The specimen was peripheral blood, collected from a patient treated with proton-based radiotherapy. These receptors were collected from a man older than 75 with esophageal cancer. Both conserved end residues are part of each CDR3. D genes are given only for firm matches. Clone size appears in some rows only: once, few, many, or a class for an expanded clone.

TGTGCCAGCAGCTCAACTAGCGGGAGGAACACCGGGGAGCTGTTTTTT CASSSTSGRNTGELFF TRBD2 - TRBJ2-2 TRBV11-2
TGTGCCAGCAGCTTATCTCGGGACAGTCTCCACTTT CASSLSRDSLHF TRBD1 - TRBJ1-6 TRBV7-9
TGTGCCAGCAGCTTAAGACTAGCGGGAGAGACCCAGTACTTC CASSLRLAGETQYF TRBD2 - TRBJ2-5 TRBV7-2
TGTGCCAGCAGCGTAGGCCAGTTTGGAAGCTACGAGCAGTACTTC CASSVGQFGSYEQYF - - TRBJ2-7 TRBV9
TGTGCCATCAGTGCCACCCGGGACAGCAACACTGAAGCTTTCTTT CAISATRDSNTEAFF TRBD1 - TRBJ1-1 TRBV10-3
TGCGCCAGCAGCCAAACACGGGGGGGCGATGAGCAGTTCTTC CASSQTRGGDEQFF TRBD2 - TRBJ2-1 TRBV4-1
TGTGCCAGCAGCCCCCACAGGGGCCTCGACTATGGCTACACCTTC CASSPHRGLDYGYTF TRBD1 - TRBJ1-2 TRBV9
TGCAGCGTTGGGGACCAGGGGGCTGGACGAAATGAGCAGTTCTTC CSVGDQGAGRNEQFF TRBD1 few TRBJ2-1 TRBV29-1
TGTGCCAGCAGCCTTGACCTAAACACAGATACGCAGTATTTT CASSLDLNTDTQYF - - TRBJ2-3 TRBV7-7
TGTGCCAGCTCACCGGACACGGGGGATGGCTACACCTTC CASSPDTGDGYTF - once TRBJ1-2 TRBV18
TGTGCCAGCAGCCTCCTAGGTATGGAGACCCAGTACTTC CASSLLGMETQYF - once TRBJ2-5 TRBV14
TGTGCCAGCAGCTTAAACCCCCGTGGAGGGTTGCCTGGAAACACCATATATTTT CASSLNPRGGLPGNTIYF - - TRBJ1-3 TRBV11-2
TGTGCCAGCAGTTTATTTTATCCCTTCACAGATACGCAGTATTTT CASSLFYPFTDTQYF - - TRBJ2-3 TRBV27
TGTGCCAGCAATGACAGGGACGGGGAGACCCAGTACTTC CASNDRDGETQYF TRBD1 once TRBJ2-5 TRBV6-6
TGTGCCAGCGGCAAGGGGGACCCCAACACCGGGGAGCTGTTTTTT CASGKGDPNTGELFF - - TRBJ2-2 TRBV5-4
TGTGCCAGCACGGGGGTCCCCTCCTACGAGCAGTACTTC CASTGVPSYEQYF - - TRBJ2-7 TRBV2
TGTGCCAGCAGCCCAGGACAGGGATTTCGTGGCTACACCTTC CASSPGQGFRGYTF TRBD1 once TRBJ1-2 TRBV5-6
TGCGCCAGCAGCCAAGATTGGGGGTTCAACTATGGCTACACCTTC CASSQDWGFNYGYTF - - TRBJ1-2 TRBV4-3
TGTGCCAGCAGTCCCTCGGGGGAGAACACTGAAGCTTTCTTT CASSPSGENTEAFF - - TRBJ1-1 TRBV6-5
TGTGCCACGATGGGGAATTTCTATGGCTACACCTTC CATMGNFYGYTF - - TRBJ1-2 TRBV6-1
TGTGCCAGCAGGATGAACTATGGCTACACCTTC CASRMNYGYTF - - TRBJ1-2 TRBV7-2
TGTGCCAGCAGCTTAGTCGGACAGGGTCGTTTCAGGGAGCTGTTTTTT CASSLVGQGRFRELFF TRBD1 - TRBJ2-2 TRBV7-9
TGCGCCAGCAGCTTGGTGGGGGGGCTTAACGAGCAGTACTTC CASSLVGGLNEQYF - - TRBJ2-7 TRBV5-1
TGTGCCAGCAGCTTATGGGGGAATGGTGGCTACGAGCAGTACTTC CASSLWGNGGYEQYF - - TRBJ2-7 TRBV7-2
TGTGCCAGCAGCCCGGGACTAGCGGTGGATACGCAGTATTTT CASSPGLAVDTQYF TRBD2 - TRBJ2-3 TRBV11-3
TGTGCCAGCAGTGAATCTGGAGGGACAGGGGTACGTGAGCAGTACTTC CASSESGGTGVREQYF TRBD1 - TRBJ2-7 TRBV25-1
TGTGCAAGTCGCTTAGAACAGGGCTATGAGCAGTTCTTC CASRLEQGYEQFF - - TRBJ2-1 TRBV12-2
TGTGCCAGCAGCTTACTCTCCGGGTATGGAAACACCATATATTTT CASSLLSGYGNTIYF - - TRBJ1-3 TRBV7-6
TGTGCCAGCACCCGGCTAGCGGGGGGGGACACCGGGGAGCTGTTTTTT CASTRLAGGDTGELFF TRBD2 - TRBJ2-2 TRBV2
TGTGCCAGCCAACCCGGGACAGCCAATCAGCCCCAGCATTTT CASQPGTANQPQHF TRBD1 - TRBJ1-5 TRBV6-1
TGTGCCAGCAGAGACAATGTCAATCAGCCCCAGCATTTT CASRDNVNQPQHF - - TRBJ1-5 TRBV6-5
TGTGCCAGCTCACCACTAGGTCTTGAGCAGTTCTTC CASSPLGLEQFF - - TRBJ2-1 TRBV18
TGTGCCAGCAGTGCGGCGTTCAATCAGCCCCAGCATTTT CASSAAFNQPQHF - - TRBJ1-5 TRBV6-1
TGTGCCAGCAGTTCCCCGCGACTAGCGGGAGACAATGAGCAGTTCTTC CASSSPRLAGDNEQFF TRBD2 - TRBJ2-1 TRBV6-5
TGTGCCATCAGTGAAAGGGGGGGACAAGAGACCCAGTACTTC CAISERGGQETQYF - - TRBJ2-5 TRBV10-3
TGTGCCAGCAACAACAGGAAAGTTCGGACCGGGGAGCTGTTTTTT CASNNRKVRTGELFF - - TRBJ2-2 TRBV7-9
TGTGCCAGCAGCCAGGACACTCTGAACACTGAAGCTTTCTTT CASSQDTLNTEAFF - - TRBJ1-1 TRBV7-9
TGTGCCAGCAGCGCTGGGACAGGAGGACAGCCCCAGCATTTT CASSAGTGGQPQHF TRBD1 - TRBJ1-5 TRBV9
TGTGCCAGCTCACCTAGCCGGGGGGCGGATGAAAAACTGTTTTTT CASSPSRGADEKLFF - once TRBJ1-4 TRBV18
TGCGCCAGCAGCTTGGGTCCGGATAGAGTCAAGGGATACGAGCAGTACTTC CASSLGPDRVKGYEQYF - - TRBJ2-7 TRBV5-1
TGTGCCAGCAGGACTACGGGGGCTTCTGGAAACACCATATATTTT CASRTTGASGNTIYF - - TRBJ1-3 TRBV6-5
TGTGCCAGCAGTTTAGGACAGGGGTATTCACCCCTCCACTTT CASSLGQGYSPLHF TRBD1 - TRBJ1-6 TRBV27
TGTGCCAGCAGCCCGAGGACCTTAGTAGGGGGGGCCAACGTCCTGACTTTC CASSPRTLVGGANVLTF - once TRBJ2-6 TRBV7-3
TGTGCCAGCAGTATGTTTGGGCGTCAGACCTACGAGCAGTACTTC CASSMFGRQTYEQYF - - TRBJ2-7 TRBV6-5
TGTGCCAGCAGGCCATCAGGGGCCGGGAACACCATATATTTT CASRPSGAGNTIYF - - TRBJ1-3 TRBV27
TGCGCCAGCTCAATTTTACAGGGCACCGGGGAGCTGTTTTTT CASSILQGTGELFF - - TRBJ2-2 TRBV5-1
TGCGCCAGCAGGCCGGACACCCTGGCGAACACCGGGGAGCTGTTTTTT CASRPDTLANTGELFF - - TRBJ2-2 TRBV5-1
TGTGCCAGCAGAAGGGGGGGTGGGAAGGAAGCTTTCTTT CASRRGGGKEAFF - few TRBJ1-1 TRBV28
TGTGCCAGCAGCTTGGAGGGAGCGGGGAGATCCTACAATGAGCAGTTCTTC CASSLEGAGRSYNEQFF TRBD2 few TRBJ2-1 TRBV5-6
TGTGCCAGCAGCCCTCCCGGGCGCGAGCAGTACTTC CASSPPGREQYF - - TRBJ2-7 TRBV5-6
TGTGCCAGCAGCTTTAGGGGGCGCCAAAACCAAGAGACCCAGTACTTC CASSFRGRQNQETQYF TRBD1 - TRBJ2-5 TRBV7-2
TGCGCCAGCAGCCAAGATCAGGGTCGGGGACTAGTAAACGAGCAGTACTTC CASSQDQGRGLVNEQYF TRBD2 - TRBJ2-7 TRBV4-1
TGTGCCAGCAGCTTAGATCCGGGGCGCCTTGGCTACACCTTC CASSLDPGRLGYTF - once TRBJ1-2 TRBV7-2
TGTGCCAGCTCACCCGGGAGCAATCAGCCCCAGCATTTT CASSPGSNQPQHF - - TRBJ1-5 TRBV18
TGTGCCAGCTCACCATTCGGGCAGTATGGCTACACCTTC CASSPFGQYGYTF - - TRBJ1-2 TRBV18
TGTGCCAGCACCCGAGGACTAGGGGAAATGCAGCAGTACTTC CASTRGLGEMQQYF TRBD2 - TRBJ2-7 TRBV2